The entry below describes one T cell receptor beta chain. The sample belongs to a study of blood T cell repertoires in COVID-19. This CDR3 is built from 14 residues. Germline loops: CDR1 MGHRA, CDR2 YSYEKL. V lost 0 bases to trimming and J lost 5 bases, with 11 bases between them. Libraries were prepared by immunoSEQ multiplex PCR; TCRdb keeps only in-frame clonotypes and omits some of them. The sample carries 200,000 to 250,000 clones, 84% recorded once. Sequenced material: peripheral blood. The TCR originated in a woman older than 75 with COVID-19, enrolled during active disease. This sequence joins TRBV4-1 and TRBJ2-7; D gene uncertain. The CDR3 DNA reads TGCGCCAGCAGCCAAGATAGGTCCCGGGACGAGCAGTACTTC. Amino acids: CASSQDRSRDEQYF.